The rows below give T cell receptor beta chains drawn from one sample of a study of blood T cell repertoires in COVID-19. Measured with immunoSEQ multiplex PCR; TCRdb has only the in-frame clones, and not every one. Among fewer than 200,000 clones listed, 70% to 85% were seen once. The sequenced sample was PBMCs or T cells enriched from blood (not recorded which). The source of these receptors is a woman in her fifties or sixties who had recovered from COVID-19. The CDR3 runs from the conserved cysteine through the conserved F or W. Fields, in order: clone size, V gene, J gene, D gene, CDR3 protein. The D gene is left open where the match is weak. Clone size is stated in some rows and not others, as once, few, many or a class when expanded.

.	TRBV5-6	TRBJ2-7	.	CASSWSSYEQYF
.	TRBV15	TRBJ2-3	TRBD1	CATSRAGGIGTDTQYF
.	TRBV4-1	TRBJ1-1	.	CASSHKGGQEATEAFF
.	TRBV6-5	TRBJ2-1	.	CASSTTLYNEQFF
.	TRBV5-1	TRBJ2-7	TRBD1	CASSLAEGTGREQYF
.	TRBV7-9	TRBJ2-3	TRBD2	CASSLGSGSGTQYF
.	TRBV5-1	TRBJ2-7	.	CASSSGRQNEQYF
.	TRBV6-5	TRBJ2-1	TRBD2	CASSHGLAAYNEQFF
few	TRBV6-5	TRBJ1-3	.	CASTLDSNSGNTIYF
.	TRBV6-1	TRBJ2-1	.	CASSEMVPSSYNEQFF
.	TRBV5-1	TRBJ1-6	.	CASSLALQGIYSPLHF
.	TRBV6-5	TRBJ1-6	.	CASRGGSYNSPLHF
once	TRBV3-1/TRBV3-2	TRBJ2-7	.	CASSQVGYEQYF
.	TRBV12-5	TRBJ1-5	.	CASAKQGHSNQPQHF
.	TRBV10-3	TRBJ2-1	TRBD1	CAITPGQGGEQFF
.	TRBV11-1	TRBJ2-1	TRBD1	CASSLGDRANEQFF
.	TRBV6-5	TRBJ1-3	.	CASSSFRAAGNTIYF
.	TRBV28	TRBJ2-5	.	CASIGAGRSQETQYF
.	TRBV19	TRBJ1-2	TRBD1	CASSLRQGYGYTF
.	TRBV3-1/TRBV3-2	TRBJ2-2	TRBD1	CASSLGTATGELFF
once	TRBV28	TRBJ2-7	.	CASSFNSRGEQYF
.	TRBV27	TRBJ1-2	.	CASWAGSSYGYTF
.	TRBV5-4	TRBJ2-7	TRBD2	CASSLKREVSYEQYF
.	TRBV27	TRBJ1-2	.	CASGSPPVGGYTF
.	TRBV6-2/TRBV6-3	TRBJ2-2	TRBD2	CASSVLAGAGELFF
.	TRBV18	TRBJ1-1	.	CASSGREDTEAFF
.	TRBV18	TRBJ2-7	TRBD2	CASSQREGYEQYF
.	TRBV5-1	TRBJ2-5	TRBD1	CASSFGQGGTQYF
.	TRBV5-1	TRBJ1-2	TRBD1	CASSVDRVYDGYTF
.	TRBV15	TRBJ1-1	.	CATGQTQGLNTEAFF
.	TRBV6-5	TRBJ2-7	TRBD2	CASSMRGGMGYEQYF
.	TRBV10-1	TRBJ1-5	TRBD1	CASNARGTGNQPQHF
few	TRBV3-1/TRBV3-2	TRBJ1-2	.	CASSRRTDYGYTF
few	TRBV27	TRBJ1-2	.	CASSLQGLYGYTF
.	TRBV7-9	TRBJ1-2	.	CASSLAQHYGYTF
.	TRBV11-1	TRBJ2-7	.	CASSLLGHSTHYEQYF
.	TRBV21-1	TRBJ2-7	.	CASSKTLSDRFDYEQYF
.	TRBV7-3	TRBJ2-1	TRBD2	CASSSPAGTSGYNEQFF
.	TRBV15	TRBJ2-1	TRBD2	CATSFSGRSYNEQFF
.	TRBV27	TRBJ2-7	TRBD2	CASSSPASGSSHEQYF